This T cell receptor (beta chain) originates from a study of spatial heterogeneity in lung cancer. MiXCR, applied by TCRdb to the 5' RACE reads, yields one record per CDR3 protein. Found here are 7,500 to 10,000 distinct CDR3 sequences, less than 65% of them singletons; the top ten hold 25% to 30%. Study results and caveats: Expanded intratumoral alpha and beta TCR counts tracked tumor mutation counts.

This clonotype has a handful of counts. What it recognizes is unknown. This beta chain lies outside the target of a library built for alpha chains; its clone size means little. The CDR3 spans 14 residues. CDR1 is SGHDT, CDR2 YYEEEE, per germline. The germline V and J ends were trimmed by 3 bases and 3 bases, with 13 bases remaining between them. This sample's time point: sample taken at primary tumor resection. Tumor, nontumor lung or frozen PBMC supplied whole RNA, sequenced without sorting. The V gene is TRBV5-6, the J gene TRBJ2-7, with TRBD2 as a possible D gene (6 bases). The source is a female donor with early-stage non-small cell lung cancer. The sample consisted of lung tumor tissue, taken at surgery. The CDR3 coding sequence is TGTGCCAGCAGCTCCGGGGCCGGGAGCTACGAGCAGTACTTC. This translates into CASSSGAGSYEQYF.